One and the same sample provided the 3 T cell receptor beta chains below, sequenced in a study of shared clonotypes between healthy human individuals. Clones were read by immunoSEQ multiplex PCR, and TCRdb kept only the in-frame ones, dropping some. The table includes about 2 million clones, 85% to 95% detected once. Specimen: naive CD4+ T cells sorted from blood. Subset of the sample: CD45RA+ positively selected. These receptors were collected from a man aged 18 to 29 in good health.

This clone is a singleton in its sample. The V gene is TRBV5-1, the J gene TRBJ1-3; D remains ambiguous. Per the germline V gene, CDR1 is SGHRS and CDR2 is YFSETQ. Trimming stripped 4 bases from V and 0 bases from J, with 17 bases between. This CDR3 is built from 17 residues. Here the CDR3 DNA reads TGCGCCAGCAGCCTAAAAGCGAACTTACACTCTGGAAACACCATATATTTT. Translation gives CASSLKANLHSGNTIYF.

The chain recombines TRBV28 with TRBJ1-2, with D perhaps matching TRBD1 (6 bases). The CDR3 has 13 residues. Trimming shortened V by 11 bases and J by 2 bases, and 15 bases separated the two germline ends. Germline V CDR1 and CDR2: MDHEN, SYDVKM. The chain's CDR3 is CAGSTDRNYGYTF. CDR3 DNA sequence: TGTGCCGGGTCTACGGACAGAAACTATGGCTACACCTTC.

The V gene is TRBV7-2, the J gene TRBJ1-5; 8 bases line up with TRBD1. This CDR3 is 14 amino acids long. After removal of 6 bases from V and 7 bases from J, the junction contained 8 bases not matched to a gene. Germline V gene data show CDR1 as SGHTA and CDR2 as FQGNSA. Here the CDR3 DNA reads TGTGCCAGCAGAGGAGGACAGGGAGGGCAGCCCCAGCATTTT. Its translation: CASRGGQGGQPQHF.